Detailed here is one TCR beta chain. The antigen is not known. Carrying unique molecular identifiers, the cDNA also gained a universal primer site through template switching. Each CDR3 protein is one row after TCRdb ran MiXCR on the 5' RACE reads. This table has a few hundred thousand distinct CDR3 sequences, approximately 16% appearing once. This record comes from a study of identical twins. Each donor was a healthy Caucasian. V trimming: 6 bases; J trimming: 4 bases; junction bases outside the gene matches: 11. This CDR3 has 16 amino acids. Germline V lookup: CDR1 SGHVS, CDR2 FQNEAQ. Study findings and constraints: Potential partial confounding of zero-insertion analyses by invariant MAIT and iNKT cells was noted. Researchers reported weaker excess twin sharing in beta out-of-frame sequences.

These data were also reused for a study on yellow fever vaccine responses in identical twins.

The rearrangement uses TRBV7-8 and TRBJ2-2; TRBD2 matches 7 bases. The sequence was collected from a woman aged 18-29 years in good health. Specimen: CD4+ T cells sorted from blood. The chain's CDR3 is CASRIAGRVSTGELFF. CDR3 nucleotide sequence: TGTGCCAGCAGGATAGCGGGCAGGGTCAGCACCGGGGAGCTGTTTTTT.